This T cell receptor beta chain derives from a study of T-cell reconstitution after alpha-beta-depleted transplantation in children. Trimming shortened V by 2 bases and J by 2 bases, and 7 bases separated the two germline ends. CDR3 size: 12 residues. Germline V gives CDR1 DFQATT, CDR2 SNEGSKA (reference sequence). Preparing the TCRbeta library involved the use of unique molecular identifiers. TCRdb processed the PCR reads anew with MiXCR; each CDR3 protein has one entry. The repertoire holds 330,000 or so distinct CDR3 sequences, about a tenth seen once, with over 6% in the top ten. This clonotype was seen at least ten times. The antigen is undetermined. Study-level findings and limits: Two months or so post-transplant, alpha-beta T cells reportedly derived from several hundred expanded graft clones.

V and J are TRBV20-1 and TRBJ2-7; D gene ambiguous. The sequencing used PBMCs, collected before TCRalphabeta/CD19-depleted stem cell transplant. This receptor was identified in a boy in the first two years of life with acute myeloid leukemia, due to receive a stem cell transplant. CDR3 residues: CSARKGPYEQYF. The CDR3, as DNA: TGCAGTGCTAGAAAGGGCCCCTACGAGCAGTACTTC.